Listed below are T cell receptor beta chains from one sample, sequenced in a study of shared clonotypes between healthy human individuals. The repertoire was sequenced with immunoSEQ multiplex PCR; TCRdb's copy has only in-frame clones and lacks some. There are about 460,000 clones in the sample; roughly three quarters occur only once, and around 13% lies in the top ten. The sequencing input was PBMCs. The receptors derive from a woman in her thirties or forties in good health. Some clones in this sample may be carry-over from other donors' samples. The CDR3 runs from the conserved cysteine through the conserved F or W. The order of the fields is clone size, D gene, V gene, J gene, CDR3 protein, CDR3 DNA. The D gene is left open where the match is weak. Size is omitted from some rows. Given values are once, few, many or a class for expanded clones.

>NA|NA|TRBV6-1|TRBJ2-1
CASSEEVYSYNEQFF
TGTGCCAGCAGTGAAGAGGTCTACTCCTACAATGAGCAGTTCTTC
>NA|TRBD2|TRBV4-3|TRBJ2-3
CASSQDRRRASGITGTDTQYF
TGCGCCAGCAGCCAAGATCGGAGGAGGGCTAGCGGGATTACGGGTACAGATACGCAGTATTTT
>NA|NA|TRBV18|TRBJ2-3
CASSPRLNTDTQYF
TGTGCCAGCTCACCACGGCTTAACACAGATACGCAGTATTTT
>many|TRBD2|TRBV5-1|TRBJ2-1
CASNRGSPYNEQFF
TGCGCCAGCAATCGCGGGAGTCCCTACAATGAGCAGTTCTTC
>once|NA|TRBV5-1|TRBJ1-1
CASSLIGNTEAFF
TGCGCCAGCAGCTTGATAGGTAACACTGAAGCTTTCTTT
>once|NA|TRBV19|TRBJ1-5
CASKNSGSVGQPQHF
TGTGCCAGTAAGAACAGCGGGAGCGTTGGTCAGCCCCAGCATTTT
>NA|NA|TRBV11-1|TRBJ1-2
CASSGSNYGYTF
TGTGCCAGCAGCGGAAGCAACTATGGCTACACCTTC
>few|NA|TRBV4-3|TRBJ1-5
CASSQERLSNQPQHF
TGCGCCAGCAGCCAAGAGAGGCTTAGCAATCAGCCCCAGCATTTT
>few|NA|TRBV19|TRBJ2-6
CASRRSGPGANVLTF
TGTGCCAGTAGGCGGTCAGGGCCAGGGGCCAACGTCCTGACTTTC
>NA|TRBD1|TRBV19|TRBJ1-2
CASSTTGGKRYGYTF
TGTGCCAGTAGTACTACAGGGGGCAAGAGGTATGGCTACACCTTC
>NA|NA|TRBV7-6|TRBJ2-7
CASSRSQGSSYEQYF
TGTGCCAGCAGCCGGAGTCAGGGAAGCTCCTACGAGCAGTACTTC
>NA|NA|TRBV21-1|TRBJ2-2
CASSKSSGKGGGELFF
TGTGCCAGCAGCAAATCAAGCGGTAAAGGGGGCGGGGAGCTGTTTTTT
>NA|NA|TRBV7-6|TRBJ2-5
CASSSTGMGETQYF
TGTGCCAGCAGCTCGACAGGCATGGGAGAGACCCAGTACTTC
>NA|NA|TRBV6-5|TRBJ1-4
CASSYTGTVNEKLFF
TGTGCCAGCAGCTACACCGGGACGGTGAATGAAAAACTGTTTTTT
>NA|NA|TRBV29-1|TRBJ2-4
CSVAVASKNIQYF
TGCAGCGTCGCGGTAGCGAGCAAAAACATTCAGTACTTC
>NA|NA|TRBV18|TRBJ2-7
CASSPSLDEQYF
TGTGCCAGCTCACCGTCACTCGACGAGCAGTACTTC
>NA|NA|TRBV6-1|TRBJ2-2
CASSDRFTGELFF
TGTGCCAGCAGTGATCGGTTCACCGGGGAGCTGTTTTTT
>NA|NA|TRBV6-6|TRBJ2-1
CASSYPREDYNEQFF
TGTGCCAGCAGTTACCCCAGGGAAGACTACAATGAGCAGTTCTTC
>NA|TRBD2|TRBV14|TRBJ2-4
CASSLLAGGANIQYF
TGTGCCAGCAGCCTCCTAGCGGGAGGGGCAAACATTCAGTACTTC
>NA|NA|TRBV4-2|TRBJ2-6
CASSQDPGQARGANVLTF
TGTGCCAGCAGCCAAGATCCCGGTCAGGCTAGGGGGGCCAACGTCCTGACTTTC
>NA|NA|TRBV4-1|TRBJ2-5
CASSQTRGREETQYF
TGCGCCAGCAGCCAGACTCGAGGACGGGAAGAGACCCAGTACTTC
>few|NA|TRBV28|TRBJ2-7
CASSRGEVGLAVTYEQYF
TGTGCCAGCAGCCGCGGGGAAGTTGGTTTAGCCGTAACCTACGAGCAGTACTTC
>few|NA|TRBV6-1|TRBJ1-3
CASSEGLYSGNTIYF
TGTGCCAGCAGTGAAGGGCTCTACTCTGGAAACACCATATATTTT
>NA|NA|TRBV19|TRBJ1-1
CASSIWAPARDTEAFF
TGTGCCAGTAGTATATGGGCCCCGGCGAGGGACACTGAAGCTTTCTTT
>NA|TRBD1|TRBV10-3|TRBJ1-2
CAISDRDRNGNYGYTF
TGTGCCATCAGTGATAGGGACAGAAACGGTAACTATGGCTACACCTTC
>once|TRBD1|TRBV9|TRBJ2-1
CASSVDGRGNEQFF
TGTGCCAGCAGCGTAGACGGCAGGGGGAATGAGCAGTTCTTC
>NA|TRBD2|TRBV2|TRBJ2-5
CATTSGRETQYF
TGTGCCACGACTAGCGGGCGGGAGACCCAGTACTTC
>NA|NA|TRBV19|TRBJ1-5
CASREGTTSNQPQHF
TGTGCCAGTAGAGAAGGGACGACGAGCAATCAGCCCCAGCATTTT
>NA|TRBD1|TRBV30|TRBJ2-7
CAWRAQGATYEQYF
TGTGCCTGGAGGGCACAGGGGGCGACCTACGAGCAGTACTTC
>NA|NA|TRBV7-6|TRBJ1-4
CASSRGTGSNEKLFF
TGTGCCAGCAGCCGGGGAACGGGCAGTAATGAAAAACTGTTTTTT
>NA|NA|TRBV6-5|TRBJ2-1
CASSPEDSYNEQFF
TGTGCCAGCAGCCCCGAGGACTCCTACAATGAGCAGTTCTTC
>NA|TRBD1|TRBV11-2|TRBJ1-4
CASSTLRGQGTNEKLFF
TGTGCCAGCAGCACCTTACGAGGACAGGGAACTAATGAAAAACTGTTTTTT
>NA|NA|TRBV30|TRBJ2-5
CAWSGTSQETQYF
TGTGCCTGGTCAGGGACCTCCCAAGAGACCCAGTACTTC
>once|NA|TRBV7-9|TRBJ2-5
CASSLSQSQETQYF
TGTGCCAGCAGCTTAAGCCAGTCCCAAGAGACCCAGTACTTC
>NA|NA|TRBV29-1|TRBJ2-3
CSVVGFWLADSNTQYF
TGCAGCGTTGTCGGTTTTTGGCTAGCCGACTCAAATACGCAGTATTTT
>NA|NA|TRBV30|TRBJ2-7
CAWSVMGPIGEQYF
TGTGCCTGGAGTGTAATGGGCCCTATCGGCGAGCAGTACTTC
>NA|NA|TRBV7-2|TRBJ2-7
CASTLYKGYYEQYF
TGTGCCAGCACCCTCTACAAGGGTTATTACGAGCAGTACTTC
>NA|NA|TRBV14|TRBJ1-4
CASSQDGRSNEKLFF
TGTGCCAGCAGCCAAGATGGCAGGTCTAATGAAAAACTGTTTTTT
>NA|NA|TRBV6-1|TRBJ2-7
CASSGTDSYEQYF
TGTGCCAGCAGTGGGACGGACTCCTACGAGCAGTACTTC